The source of this TCR beta chain is a study of T-cell memory formation after mild COVID-19. There are a few counts of this clonotype. Its cognate antigen is unknown. General observations from the study: Day 15 to 85 contracting clones showed balanced CD4/CD8; day 15 to 37 expanders favored CD4+.

TCRdb redid the calling of the 5' RACE reads with MiXCR, one entry per CDR3 protein. The repertoire holds 250,000 to 300,000 distinct CDR3 sequences, 15% to 20% seen once, with 22% in the top ten. What was sequenced was PBMCs or a T cell subset sorted from them (not recorded which). This clonotype was obtained from a man aged 18 to 29 who had mild COVID-19 (a few samples of this study predate the infection). Cell type and time point are not known.

The CDR3 DNA sequence: TGTGCCAGCAGCGTAGAGGGGGCGTCAGGCTATGAGCAGTTCTTC. This gives the protein CASSVEGASGYEQFF. This rearrangement joins TRBV9 to TRBJ2-1; TRBD1 matches at 7 bases. Germline V gives CDR1 SGDLS, CDR2 YYNGEE. The V segment lost 0 bases and the J segment 8 bases; nucleotides outside the gene matches: 8. The CDR3 is made up of 15 amino acids.